This TCR beta chain was recovered during a study of PD-1 blockade in mismatch repair-deficient tumors. Sequencing was performed with immunoSEQ multiplex PCR; in TCRdb, only in-frame clones are kept and a portion is missing. Of roughly 130,000 clones detected, roughly 86% appear once; the ten largest clones hold roughly 10%. This CDR3 has 17 residues. Only a few counts were recorded for this clone. This clonotype was obtained from an adult with mismatch repair-deficient cancer. The rearrangement uses TRBV21-1 and TRBJ2-2; the DNA was not used to check the table's D call, TRBD2. TRBV21-1 is designated a pseudogene. The sequencing here drew on peripheral blood, taken roughly 67 weeks after starting pembrolizumab. CDR3 residues: CASSKPGGTTNTGELFF. DNA of the CDR3: TGTGCCAGCAGCAAACCGGGGGGGACAACGAACACCGGGGAGCTGTTTTTT.